This TCR beta chain was retrieved from a study of blood T cell repertoires in COVID-19 (dated by TCRdb to 2018 to 2021). For context, the study as a whole: Samples from collaborators originated in the United States, Italy and Spain and spanned both the acute and convalescent phases of COVID-19. Nearly every sample came with metadata listing a de-identified subject ID, COVID-19 status, age in years and sex. The samples were drawn from the first 160 participants of the ongoing ImmuneRACE study and from under 1,500 subjects provided by 6 global collaborators. Deeply sampled blood TCRbeta repertoires from subjects exposed to, actively infected with, or recovered from COVID-19 were included in the dataset. The repertoires were released in a freely available public database intended as a resource for research on the immune response to SARS-CoV-2. The material from the prospective study consisted of cDNA or gDNA derived from T cells, B-cell-depleted T cells, or PBMCs. Where available, HLA class I and class II types were obtained from metadata supplied by the sample provider rather than from assay-based typing. Results the study describes overall, beyond this receptor: How much clinical and demographic metadata was included differed by source and by participant, and the metadata was provided uncurated.

The CDR3 runs 17 residues from the cysteine to the phenylalanine. Only the CDR3 part of the read is kept: 51 bases, read in frame from the first base. Trimming leaves V shorter by 8 bases and J shorter by 0 bases, with the junction holding 10 bases beyond the gene matches. CDR1 and CDR2 were assigned from the germline V gene (reference sequence) as MNHEY and SMNVEV. To note about this clone: The specificity of this receptor is unknown. The input lacks base qualities; no much larger clone sits a single base away.

The immunoSEQ Assay, a bias-controlled multiplex PCR, was used to amplify TCRbeta CDR3 regions from genomic DNA. Per the authors' processing: The number of nucleated cells in each sample was estimated by amplification of reference gene primers within the assay. To quantify the absolute abundance of each unique TCRbeta CDR3 rearrangement, sequence reads were collapsed and filtered. For each sample, productive Simpson clonality was calculated by taking the square root of Simpson's diversity index across productive rearrangements. Drawn from immuneACCESS, this table holds only the in-frame rearrangements with V and J called that TCRdb kept. Clones are partly lost; checked studies trace under half to an unresolved V gene and leave the rest unexplained. Clonal size and the V and J genes are those of that table, whereas D and trimming came from the DNA. The sample table holds approximately 250,000 clones, of which 70% to 90% were seen once. Over 4% of the sample is held by the ten biggest clonotypes.

Participants in the prospective study were aged roughly 18 to 100 years, lived in 20 to 30 United States geographic areas, and enrolled through a virtual design. Cohort assignment in the prospective study relied on participant-reported clinical history from a screening survey and a study questionnaire. In the prospective study, mobile phlebotomists collected whole blood, serum and a nasopharyngeal or oropharyngeal swab from each participant. Participants in the prospective study had the option to provide additional blood draws and questionnaires over a 2-month period. Prospective study blood samples were shipped either frozen or at room temperature before DNA extraction.

Rearrangement joined TRBV27 to TRBJ2-3; TRBD1 fits 11 bases in the junction. The receptor was derived from a woman aged 25-40 years with acute COVID-19. The specimen was PBMCs or T cells enriched from blood (not recorded which). The CDR3 has the sequence CASGGQGGYFSTDTQYF. The base sequence is TGTGCCAGCGGGGGACAGGGGGGTTACTTTAGCACAGATACGCAGTATTTT.